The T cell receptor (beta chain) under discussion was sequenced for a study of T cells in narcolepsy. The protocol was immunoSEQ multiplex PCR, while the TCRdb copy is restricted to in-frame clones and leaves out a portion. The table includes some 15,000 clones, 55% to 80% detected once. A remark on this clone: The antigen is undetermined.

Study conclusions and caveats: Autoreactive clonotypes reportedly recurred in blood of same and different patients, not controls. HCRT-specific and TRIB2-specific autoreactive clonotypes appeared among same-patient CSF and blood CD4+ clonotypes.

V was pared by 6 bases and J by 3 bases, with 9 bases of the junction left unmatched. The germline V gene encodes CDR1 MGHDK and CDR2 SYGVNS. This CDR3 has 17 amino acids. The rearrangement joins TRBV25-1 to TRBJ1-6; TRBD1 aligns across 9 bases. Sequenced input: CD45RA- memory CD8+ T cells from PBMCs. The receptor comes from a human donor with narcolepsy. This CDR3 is CASREGDRAIYNSPLHF. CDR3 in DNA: TGTGCCAGCAGGGAAGGGGACAGGGCGATCTATAATTCACCCCTCCACTTT.